The 29 T cell receptor beta chains listed next were all sequenced from one sample in a study of T cell repertoires in cytomegalovirus infection. Each CDR3 protein is one row after TCRdb ran MiXCR on the reads. In the table there are 250,000 to 350,000 distinct CDR3 sequences, about 25% of which are singletons. Sequenced: PBMCs. These receptors were collected from a human donor in good health (CMV status not recorded). Some clones in this sample may be carry-over from other donors' samples.

This clonotype was seen more than once but under ten times. The rearrangement joins TRBV20-1 to TRBJ1-2; D not certain. The ends were cut back, 1 base at V and 7 bases at J, with 10 bases in the middle. CDR1 is DFQATT and CDR2 is SNEGSKA in the germline V gene (reference sequence). The CDR3 length is 12 residues. The CDR3, as DNA: TGCAGTGCTAGAGGGCAGGCTTTTGGCTACACCTTC. Protein sequence: CSARGQAFGYTF.

V and J are TRBV5-1 and TRBJ2-3; D not resolved. The CDR3 sequence is 14 residues long. Germline CDR1 reads SGHRS; CDR2 reads YFSETQ. Trimming removed 0 bases at V and 3 bases at J, with 8 bases between. The CDR3 DNA sequence: TGCGCCAGCAGCTTGGGGACCAAAACAGATACGCAGTATTTT. This sequence encodes CASSLGTKTDTQYF.

This clonotype was counted a few times. The chain joins TRBV6-1 to TRBJ1-1; a weak D match, TRBD1 (6 bases). Germline CDR1 and CDR2: MNHNS and SASEGT. The V end was cut by 8 bases, the J end by 1 base, with 14 bases between. This CDR3 spans 14 amino acids. The CDR3 reads CASGNGGANTEAFF. Here the CDR3 DNA reads TGTGCCAGCGGCAATGGGGGGGCGAACACTGAAGCTTTCTTT.

The chain employs TRBV5-4 and TRBJ2-1; perhaps TRBD2 as D (7 bases). CDR1 is SGHNT, CDR2 YYREEE, per germline (reference sequence). The CDR3 sequence is 17 residues long. Trimming took 0 bases from V and 8 from J, leaving 21 bases between them. The CDR3 spells CASSLVGRRGPGHEQFF. The CDR3 nucleotides read TGTGCCAGCAGCTTGGTTGGGAGGCGGGGGCCGGGGCATGAGCAGTTCTTC. Combining the CDR3 with reference TRBV5-4 and TRBJ2-1 gives the whole variable domain ETGVTQSPTHLIKTRGQQVTLRCSSQSGHNTVSWYQQALGQGPQFIFQYYREEENGRGNFPPRFSGLQFPNYSSELNVNALELDDSALYLCASSLVGRRGPGHEQFFGPGTRLTVL.

This clonotype was observed a few times. The chain employs TRBV19 and TRBJ2-7; D may match TRBD1 or TRBD2 (5 bases each). Trimming took off 4 bases at V and 4 bases at J, with 14 bases between the two ends. The CDR3 totals 14 residues. Germline V lookup: CDR1 LNHDA, CDR2 SQIVND (reference sequence). This CDR3 reads CASSTNGGPYEQYF. CDR3 in DNA: TGTGCCAGTAGTACCAATGGGGGACCATACGAGCAGTACTTC.

V usage is TRBV6-2 or TRBV6-3 and J usage is TRBJ2-7, with D possibly matching TRBD2 (5 bases). Germline V gives CDR1 MNHEY, CDR2 SVGEGT. Trimming cost V 8 bases and J 0 bases, with 11 bases left between them. The CDR3 sequence is 13 residues long. The CDR3 loop is CASAAGSSYEQYF. The CDR3 nucleotides are TGTGCCAGCGCCGCGGGCAGCTCCTACGAGCAGTACTTC.

The gene calls are TRBV7-9 and TRBJ2-1, with 7 nucleotides matching TRBD1. The CDR3 totals 14 residues. In germline, CDR1 is SEHNR, CDR2 FQNEAQ (reference sequence). J was trimmed by 6 bases and V by 7 bases; bases with no gene match: 9. The CDR3 region is CASTPPTGSNEQFF. The CDR3 bases are TGTGCCAGCACCCCCCCGACAGGGAGCAATGAGCAGTTCTTC.

This clonotype was seen ten or more times. A junction boundary mismatches the germline segment, possibly from a read error. This chain connects TRBV7-2 to TRBJ2-1; D might be TRBD2 (6 bases). Germline CDR1 and CDR2: SGHTA and FQGNSA. This CDR3 is 14 amino acids long. CDR3 residues: CASSVAGTHNEQFF. For the CDR3, the DNA is TGTGCCAGCAGCGTAGCCGGGACTCACAATGAGCAGTTCTTC.

The chain recombines TRBV20-1 with TRBJ2-5; 9 bases align to TRBD2. CDR3 length: 15 residues. CDR1 is DFQATT, CDR2 SNEGSKA, per germline (reference sequence). Trimming cost V 6 bases and J 4 bases; bases outside gene matches: 12. CDR3 DNA: TGCAGTGCAGACGAAGGAAGCGGGGGGAGAGAGACCCAGTACTTC. Translated, it gives CSADEGSGGRETQYF.

This clonotype has more than one count but fewer than ten. The CDR3 loop reads CASSRLAGRRGEQFF. The CDR3 region has the DNA TGTGCCAGCAGCCGACTAGCGGGCCGCCGGGGTGAGCAGTTCTTC. The chain carries TRBV7-9 and TRBJ2-1; TRBD2 agrees at 10 bases. Germline CDR1 SEHNR, CDR2 FQNEAQ (reference sequence). J was trimmed by 9 bases and V by 5 bases; bases with no gene match: 10. The CDR3 contains 15 residues.

The sample holds a few counts of this clonotype. V and J are TRBV28 and TRBJ1-2; D is uncertain. This CDR3 region has 14 residues. The germline CDR1 and CDR2 sequences are MDHEN and SYDVKM. V lost 3 bases, J lost 5 bases, and 13 bases lay in between. CDR3 bases: TGTGCCAGCAGTTTCCGGACGGAGGGATATGGCTACACCTTC. It is translated as CASSFRTEGYGYTF.

V and J are TRBV4-2 and TRBJ2-1; maybe TRBD2 (5 bases). CDR1 and CDR2 (germline): LGHNA, YNFKEQ. The CDR3 extends over 14 amino acids. Between the trimmed V and J ends, which lost 10 bases and 0 bases, there was a span of 13 bases. The CDR3 spells CATSRESSYNEQFF. CDR3 nucleotides: TGTGCCACGTCAAGGGAGAGCTCCTACAATGAGCAGTTCTTC.

This clonotype was counted a few times. The rearrangement links TRBV4-3 to TRBJ1-6, with TRBD1 as a possible D gene (5 bases). With 2 bases removed from V and 8 bases from J, the gap between germline ends came to 16 bases. The CDR3 runs 16 residues. The V gene's germline CDR1 is LGHNA and CDR2 YSLEER. The CDR3 region has the DNA TGCGCCAGCAGCCAATATCTAAGGGGTTGGGATTCACCCCTCCACTTT. It codes for CASSQYLRGWDSPLHF.

This clonotype showed up just a few times. The gene calls are TRBV14 and TRBJ1-1; 7 nucleotides match TRBD1. Trimming cost V 5 bases and J 4 bases; bases outside gene matches: 7. Looked up from germline, CDR1 is SGHDN and CDR2 is FVKESK. The CDR3 has 14 amino acids. CDR3 DNA: TGTGCCAGCAGCGCCATACAGGGGATCACTGAAGCTTTCTTT. Amino acids: CASSAIQGITEAFF.

The gene calls are TRBV24-1 and TRBJ2-1, with a possible D match to TRBD1 (5 bases). This CDR3 has 13 amino acids. V was cut by 5 bases and J by 4 bases, with 8 bases left in between. Germline V CDR1 and CDR2: KGHDR, SFDVKD. CDR3 sequence (DNA): TGTGCCACCAGTGTACAGGCATACAATGAGCAGTTCTTC. This gives the protein CATSVQAYNEQFF.

This clonotype was found a few times. The CDR3, as DNA: TGTGCCAGCAGACCGGCGGACCACTATGGCTACACCTTC. As protein: CASRPADHYGYTF. This chain links TRBV28 with TRBJ1-2; no clear D gene. The CDR3 is made up of 13 amino acids. Trimming took off 6 bases at V and 3 bases at J, with 11 bases between the two ends. Germline CDR1 reads MDHEN; CDR2 reads SYDVKM.

This clonotype was detected many times. The chain has TRBV7-2 and TRBJ2-1; D might be TRBD1 or TRBD2, each matching 6 bases. V was cut by 5 bases and J by 1 base, with 15 bases left in between. The CDR3 is made up of 16 amino acids. Germline CDR1 is SGHTA and CDR2 is FQGNSA. CDR3 in amino acids: CASSPRGPGSYNEQFF. CDR3 nucleotides: TGTGCCAGCAGCCCACGGGGGCCGGGATCCTACAATGAGCAGTTCTTC.

This clonotype was seen a handful of times. This chain uses TRBV28 with TRBJ1-2; no reliable D call. Germline CDR1 is MDHEN and CDR2 is SYDVKM. The germline V and J ends were trimmed by 3 bases and 8 bases, with 16 bases remaining between them. The CDR3 is 14 residues long. In nucleotides, the CDR3 is TGTGCCAGCAGTTTCCTACGCCAGGATCCGGGCTACACCTTC. Protein sequence: CASSFLRQDPGYTF.

This clonotype was recorded many times. The V call is TRBV7-2, the J call TRBJ2-3; D unresolved. This CDR3 spans 13 amino acids. The germline V gene has CDR1 SGHTA and CDR2 FQGNSA. The ends were cut back, 2 bases at V and 6 bases at J, with 9 bases in the middle. CDR3: CASSLITADTQYF. The CDR3 bases are TGTGCCAGCAGCTTAATTACCGCCGATACGCAGTATTTT.

This clonotype was seen only a few times. The chain couples TRBV7-9 to TRBJ2-5; D is uncertain. This CDR3 is 11 amino acids long. Trimming shortened V by 10 bases and J by 0 bases, and 6 bases separated the two germline ends. Germline V CDR1 and CDR2: SEHNR, FQNEAQ (reference sequence). CDR3 nucleotides: TGTGCCAACCAAGACCAAGAGACCCAGTACTTC. This sequence encodes CANQDQETQYF.

The chain is built from TRBV11-3 and TRBJ2-1; D could derive from TRBD1 or TRBD2 (5 bases each). Germline CDR1 reads SGHNT; CDR2 reads YENEEA. The ends were cut back, 5 bases at V and 6 bases at J, with 11 bases in the middle. The CDR3 extends over 13 amino acids. DNA for the CDR3: TGTGCCAGCAGCCAGGGACCGACCAATGAGCAGTTCTTC. It is translated as CASSQGPTNEQFF.

This clonotype has at least ten counts. V usage is TRBV7-2 and J usage is TRBJ1-5; unclear D gene. In germline, CDR1 is SGHTA, CDR2 FQGNSA. Trimming stripped 5 bases from V and 13 bases from J, with 18 bases between. The CDR3 contains 13 residues. The CDR3, as DNA: TGTGCCAGCAGCAAACAAGGAAATTGGCGGCAGCATTTT. It specifies CASSKQGNWRQHF.

The V gene is TRBV7-2, the J gene TRBJ1-4; 7 nucleotides match TRBD1. The V gene end was trimmed by 4 bases and the J gene end by 8 bases; junction bases not matched to a gene: 7. CDR3 length: 14 amino acids. Germline loops: CDR1 SGHTA, CDR2 FQGNSA. DNA of the CDR3: TGTGCCAGCAGCTCGACAGGGTTTGGGGAAAAACTGTTTTTT. It codes for CASSSTGFGEKLFF.

This sequence joins TRBV11-2 and TRBJ2-7; D gene unclear. This CDR3 is 15 amino acids long. CDR1 and CDR2 from the germline V gene are SGHAT and FQNNGV. V was clipped by 4 bases and J by 0 bases, with 13 bases between them. CDR3 sequence reads: CASSSDPNSSYEQYF. CDR3 DNA sequence: TGTGCCAGCAGCTCGGACCCTAACAGCTCCTACGAGCAGTACTTC.

This clonotype was picked up a small number of times. The chain joins TRBV20-1 to TRBJ2-1; D not certain. V was clipped by 6 bases and J by 6 bases, with 15 bases between them. This CDR3 is built from 13 residues. Germline V gene sequence: CDR1 DFQATT, CDR2 SNEGSKA (reference sequence). The DNA of the CDR3 is TGCAGTGCCCCTGGGCCCCCTAGCAATGAGCAGTTCTTC. Amino acids: CSAPGPPSNEQFF.

The DNA for the CDR3 is TGCAGTGCTAGGTCCCCACCGCGGAACAATGAGCAGTTCTTC. It specifies CSARSPPRNNEQFF. The chain links TRBV20-1 to TRBJ2-1, with D unresolved. The V and J ends lost 3 bases and 5 bases respectively, with 14 bases between them. Germline V gene sequence: CDR1 DFQATT, CDR2 SNEGSKA (reference sequence). The CDR3 covers 14 residues.

Only a few counts were recorded for this clonotype. The rearrangement uses TRBV6-2 or TRBV6-3 and TRBJ2-7; 7 bases map to TRBD2. Trimming cost V 8 bases and J 4 bases; bases outside gene matches: 11. The CDR3 loop spans 14 amino acids. CDR1 is MNHEY and CDR2 is SVGEGT in the germline V gene. CDR3 protein: CASWARRERYEQYF. DNA for the CDR3: TGTGCCAGCTGGGCAAGGCGGGAGCGGTACGAGCAGTACTTC.

The J gene is TRBJ2-7, the V gene TRBV4-1, with TRBD2 identical over 13 bases. Germline assignment: CDR1 MGHRA and CDR2 YSYEKL. The ends lost 4 bases at V and 1 base at J; junction bases unmatched: 10. CDR3 length: 18 residues. The CDR3 region is CASSPGLAGVLNSYEQYF. DNA for the CDR3: TGCGCCAGCAGCCCTGGACTAGCGGGAGTACTCAATTCCTACGAGCAGTACTTC.

The chain links TRBV20-1 to TRBJ2-7; 11 nucleotides agree with TRBD1. This CDR3 has 16 amino acids. CDR1 and CDR2 (germline): DFQATT, SNEGSKA (reference sequence). V gave up 2 bases and J gave up 3 bases; unmatched junction bases: 9. As DNA, the CDR3 is TGCAGTGCTAGATTCCTGGACAGGGGGCGAATCTACGAGCAGTACTTC. Amino acids: CSARFLDRGRIYEQYF.